One T cell receptor beta chain is described in this entry. The antigen is undetermined. This record comes from a study of response to subunit inactivated influenza vaccine. Looked up from germline, CDR1 is SGHVS and CDR2 is FQNEAQ. CDR3 size: 14 residues. V was pared by 5 bases and J by 2 bases, with 5 bases of the junction left unmatched. TCRdb passed the RT-PCR reads through MiXCR, listing each CDR3 protein once. The data contain roughly 630,000 distinct CDR3 sequences, around 13% of them singletons. Study findings and constraints: The authors suggested that few new T cells are recruited per seasonal influenza vaccination.

This TCR was sampled from a man aged 50 to 60 who received an inactivated influenza vaccine. V usage is TRBV7-8 and J usage is TRBJ2-7; 8 positions match TRBD2. This specimen was PBMCs from blood, taken around 14 days before vaccination. DNA for the CDR3: TGTGCCAGCAGCCCCGACGGGGGGGCCTACGAGCAGTACTTC. It encodes CASSPDGGAYEQYF.